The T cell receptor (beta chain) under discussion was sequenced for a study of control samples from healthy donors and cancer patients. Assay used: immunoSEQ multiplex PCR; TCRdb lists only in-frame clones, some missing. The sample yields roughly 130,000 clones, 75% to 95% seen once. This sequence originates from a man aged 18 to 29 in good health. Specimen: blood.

This CDR3 is CASSPTSGGFSEQFF. CDR3 nucleotide sequence: TGTGCCAGCAGCCCGACTAGCGGGGGATTTAGTGAGCAGTTCTTC. V usage is TRBV27 and J usage is TRBJ2-1; 12 positions match TRBD2. CDR1 and CDR2 from the germline V gene are MNHEY and SMNVEV (reference sequence). The length of the CDR3 is 15 residues. After removal of 6 bases from V and 9 bases from J, the junction contained 9 bases not matched to a gene.